This T cell receptor (beta chain) stems from a study of T cell responses to AZD1222 COVID-19 vaccine. Study as a whole: Pooled together were second doses at about 4 or about 12 weeks. Study results and caveats: Reportedly, nearly half the spike-specific TCRs target unmutated variant regions. Recipients of two AZD1222 doses showed rising Spike-specific TCR breadth and depth. White British people made up most donors, females outnumbered males, and clonal diversity was possibly underestimated.

A note on this clone: The antigen remains undetermined.

The CDR3 contains 18 residues. Germline CDR1 LGHNT, CDR2 FRNRAP. V was pared by 6 bases and J by 1 base, with 12 bases of the junction left unmatched. Here immunoSEQ multiplex PCR was the method, and the copy in TCRdb shows in-frame clones only, minus some. The sample yields roughly 97,000 clones, 70% to 90% seen once. This specimen consisted of peripheral blood, obtained on day 0 of AZD1222 vaccination. The TCR was taken from an adult in good health. The chain couples TRBV12-5 to TRBJ1-5; the match to TRBD1 covers 10 bases. CDR3 residues: CASGSDRGRGESNQPQHF. CDR3 DNA: TGTGCTAGTGGCTCTGACAGGGGGCGCGGGGAGAGCAATCAGCCCCAGCATTTT.